Below, 16 T cell receptor beta chains from the same sample are listed, as sequenced in a study of spatial heterogeneity in lung cancer (dated by TCRdb to the late 2010s). The time point label on this specimen signifies: sample taken at primary tumor resection. Library preparation used 5' RACE. Sequencing was performed on a NextSeq 500. TCRdb reprocessed the public reads (quality trimming at Q25 with fastp, clone calling with MiXCR) and kept in-frame beta chains. CDR3 protein sequences are deduplicated, and each keeps its most common genes and DNA. The sample table holds about 13,000 distinct CDR3 sequences, of which 3% to 4.5% were seen once. Roughly 45% of the sample goes to the ten largest clones. Here the sequenced sample was PBMCs, taken at surgery. Source of these receptors: a male donor with early-stage non-small cell lung cancer.

This clonotype was seen at least ten times. The J gene is TRBJ2-2, the V gene TRBV15, with D unresolved. Trimming cost V 1 base and J 6 bases, with 6 bases left between them. This CDR3 has 13 residues. Germline CDR1 LNHNV, CDR2 YYDKDF (reference sequence). CDR3 bases: TGTGCCACCAGCAGAGGAGAGTCCGGGGAGCTGTTTTTT. This codes for CATSRGESGELFF.

The chain couples TRBV5-4 to TRBJ2-4; D ambiguous. The V and J ends lost 5 bases and 3 bases respectively, with 9 bases between them. The CDR3 totals 13 residues. CDR1 SGHNT and CDR2 YYREEE come from the germline V gene (reference sequence). The CDR3 nucleotides are TGTGCCAGCAGACCTATGGGCAAAAACATTCAGTACTTC. It yields the protein CASRPMGKNIQYF.

This clonotype was counted ten times or more. This chain joins TRBV28 and TRBJ2-1; the D gene is possibly TRBD2 (5 bases). The CDR3 length is 14 residues. Germline CDR1 reads MDHEN; CDR2 reads SYDVKM. Trimming took off 7 bases at V and 4 bases at J, with 14 bases between the two ends. This CDR3 reads CASKLSGLYNEQFF. In nucleotides, the CDR3 is TGTGCCAGCAAACTGAGCGGACTTTACAATGAGCAGTTCTTC.

This clonotype was recorded many times. V is TRBV5-4 and J is TRBJ1-2; 10 bases map to TRBD1. With 2 bases clipped from V and 8 bases from J, the junction kept 6 bases outside the gene matches. The CDR3 loop spans 14 amino acids. The germline V gene encodes CDR1 SGHNT and CDR2 YYREEE (reference sequence). DNA of the CDR3: TGTGCCAGCAGCTTAGCAGGGGACAGGGGAGGCTACACCTTC. Residues: CASSLAGDRGGYTF.

This clonotype is medium-sized within its sample. This sequence joins TRBV11-2 and TRBJ2-1; 11 bases agree with TRBD2. V trimming: 5 bases; J trimming: 2 bases; junction bases outside the gene matches: 8. The CDR3 contains 17 residues. Per germline, CDR1 SGHAT and CDR2 FQNNGV. CDR3: CASSLLLAGGPYNEQFF. The CDR3 bases are TGTGCCAGCAGCCTACTTCTAGCGGGAGGCCCCTACAATGAGCAGTTCTTC.

In its sample, this clonotype was seen many times. J is TRBJ2-7 and V is TRBV5-5; TRBD2 is a possible D gene (6 bases). The V gene lost 0 bases and the J gene lost 0 bases, with 10 bases spanning the gap. Germline V gives CDR1 SGHKS, CDR2 YYEKEE (reference sequence). The length of the CDR3 is 15 residues. The CDR3 is CASSLVSGDSYEQYF. DNA for the CDR3: TGTGCCAGCAGCTTGGTTTCGGGAGACTCCTACGAGCAGTACTTC.

There are many counts of this clonotype. The V and J genes are TRBV4-3 and TRBJ2-1, with a tentative D call TRBD2 (6 bases). The germline gives CDR1 LGHNA, CDR2 YSLEER. Trimming took off 1 base at V and 8 bases at J, with 12 bases between the two ends. CDR3 size: 14 residues. CDR3 loop: CASSQATGVDEQFF. In DNA, the CDR3 is TGCGCCAGCAGCCAAGCGACGGGAGTCGATGAGCAGTTCTTC.

The chain combines TRBV29-1 with TRBJ2-5, with D possibly being TRBD1 or TRBD2 (5 bases each). The CDR3 consists of 14 residues. The V gene lost 4 bases and the J gene lost 5 bases, with 17 bases spanning the gap. Germline V gives CDR1 SQVTM, CDR2 ANQGSEA. CDR3 in DNA: TGCAGCGTTGGTTCTGGGGGATGGGGCGAGACCCAGTACTTC. Residues: CSVGSGGWGETQYF. The entire variable domain, with the rest obtained from reference TRBV29-1 and TRBJ2-5, is as follows: SAVISQKPSRDICQRGTSLTIQCQVDSQVTMMFWYRQQPGQSLTLIATANQGSEATYESGFVIDKFPISRPNLTFSTLTVSNMSPEDSSIYLCSVGSGGWGETQYFGPGTRLLVL.

Ten or more counts support this clonotype. The V gene is TRBV29-1, the J gene TRBJ2-1; 7 bases line up with TRBD2. Germline CDR1 and CDR2: SQVTM and ANQGSEA. This CDR3 has 14 residues. V dropped 6 bases and J dropped 7; count of bases not matched to a gene: 12. CDR3 sequence: CSVSSGPPENEQFF. CDR3 coding DNA: TGCAGCGTGTCTAGCGGCCCGCCTGAGAATGAGCAGTTCTTC.

This clonotype was seen ten or more times. The chain is built from TRBV9 and TRBJ2-3, with D perhaps matching TRBD2 (6 bases). CDR3 length: 15 residues. V was shortened by 1 base and J by 1 base, with 10 bases between the two germline ends. Per germline, CDR1 SGDLS and CDR2 YYNGEE. The CDR3 protein is CASSVTGEGTDTQYF. DNA of the CDR3: TGTGCCAGCAGCGTAACGGGGGAGGGCACAGATACGCAGTATTTT.

This clonotype has ten or more counts. The genes are TRBV29-1 and TRBJ1-1, with D maybe TRBD1 (6 bases). CDR1 is SQVTM and CDR2 is ANQGSEA in the germline V gene. The V and J ends lost 7 bases and 4 bases respectively, with 22 bases between them. This CDR3 has 15 amino acids. The CDR3 DNA sequence: TGCAGCGGCGTTGACACGGGGGCCCGCGGCACTGAAGCTTTCTTT. Translating it yields CSGVDTGARGTEAFF.

Details on this clonotype: A much larger clone differs from this one at a single base, so this may be a read error. The chain employs TRBV28 and TRBJ2-1, with 9 bases aligning to TRBD1. The J segment lost 11 bases and the V segment lost 7 bases, leaving 15 bases of the junction unmatched. This CDR3 is 15 amino acids long. In germline, CDR1 is MDHEN, CDR2 SYDVKM. Here the CDR3 reads CASTTHRDRVNKQFF. CDR3 sequence (DNA): TGTGCCAGCACTACCCACCGGGACAGGGTTAATAAGCAGTTCTTC.

Many counts were recorded for this clonotype. The chain has TRBV28 and TRBJ2-1, with 7 positions matching TRBD2. CDR1 MDHEN and CDR2 SYDVKM come from the germline V gene. This CDR3 is 16 amino acids long. V lost 3 bases to trimming and J lost 4 bases; unmatched junction nucleotides: 9. The CDR3 coding sequence is TGTGCCAGCAGTTTCAGAGCGGGGCCTTCTTACAATGAGCAGTTCTTC. It yields the protein CASSFRAGPSYNEQFF.

This clonotype has a count of ten or more. This chain uses TRBV7-9 with TRBJ2-1, with D tentatively TRBD1 (5 bases). The CDR3 has 15 amino acids. V lost 5 bases to trimming and J lost 12 bases, with 23 bases between them. The germline CDR1 and CDR2 sequences are SEHNR and FQNEAQ (reference sequence). CDR3 residues: CASSTIADTGRGQFF. For the CDR3, the DNA is TGTGCCAGCAGCACCATAGCCGACACCGGAAGGGGGCAGTTCTTC.

This clonotype occurred many times. The genes are TRBV13 and TRBJ2-5, with 8 bases identical to TRBD1. This CDR3 comprises 15 residues. In germline, CDR1 is PRHDT, CDR2 FYEKMQ (reference sequence). After removal of 5 bases from V and 2 bases from J, the junction contained 7 bases not matched to a gene. The CDR3 DNA reads as TGTGCCAGCAGCCATAGACAGGGGAGGCAAGAGACCCAGTACTTC. It codes for CASSHRQGRQETQYF.

This clonotype was counted ten times or more. This chain connects TRBV2 to TRBJ2-1; D not resolved. V lost 2 bases and J 4 bases, leaving 6 bases between the germline ends. There are 13 residues in the CDR3. Germline values: CDR1 SNHLY, CDR2 FYNNEI. The CDR3 loop is CASSETSYNEQFF. The CDR3 DNA is TGTGCCAGCAGTGAAACCAGTTACAATGAGCAGTTCTTC.